Shown below are 15 T cell receptor beta chains from a single sample sequenced in a study of T-cell reconstitution after alpha-beta-depleted transplantation in children. Molecular barcoding with unique molecular identifiers was used for the TCRbeta library. In TCRdb, the PCR reads were re-called with MiXCR into one record per CDR3 protein. The table has around 72,000 distinct CDR3 sequences, roughly 4.4% seen once; the top ten hold over 15%. The specimen was PBMCs, mostly from graft donor cells, collected 180 days after TCRalphabeta/CD19-depleted stem cell transplant. These receptors came from a boy younger than two who had a stem cell transplant for acute myeloid leukemia, so the T cells may come from the graft donor.

This clonotype was observed at least ten times. The CDR3 region is CASSARDPDNEQFF. CDR3 bases: TGCGCCAGCAGCGCCCGGGACCCTGACAATGAGCAGTTCTTC. The genes are TRBV5-1 and TRBJ2-1; D might be TRBD1 or TRBD2, each matching 5 bases. The CDR3 sequence is 14 residues long. The V end was cut by 4 bases, the J end by 5 bases, with 13 bases between. Germline loops: CDR1 SGHRS, CDR2 YFSETQ.

This clonotype was seen at least ten times. The gene calls are TRBV20-1 and TRBJ1-2; unclear D gene. The germline V and J ends were trimmed by 6 bases and 4 bases, with 12 bases remaining between them. This CDR3 comprises 12 residues. The V gene's germline CDR1 is DFQATT and CDR2 SNEGSKA (reference sequence). The CDR3 coding sequence is TGCAGTGCATTCGACACTAGCTATGGCTACACCTTC. Translating it yields CSAFDTSYGYTF.

In its sample, this clonotype was seen many times. The chain recombines TRBV29-1 with TRBJ2-3; 7 positions match TRBD1. The length of the CDR3 is 13 residues. After removal of 6 bases from V and 4 bases from J, the junction contained 7 bases not matched to a gene. Germline CDR1 is SQVTM and CDR2 is ANQGSEA. DNA for the CDR3: TGCAGCGTCGACAGGGAAAATCCAGATACGCAGTATTTT. It specifies CSVDRENPDTQYF.

This clonotype was seen at least ten times. This chain joins TRBV4-2 and TRBJ2-1; D ambiguous. CDR1 and CDR2 from the germline V gene are LGHNA and YNFKEQ. The CDR3 is 15 residues long. V shed 0 bases and J shed 4 bases, with 10 bases lying between them. CDR3 bases: TGTGCCAGCAGCCAAGATGCCGAGCGATACAATGAGCAGTTCTTC. Encoded protein: CASSQDAERYNEQFF.

This clonotype has a count of ten or more. The genes are TRBV7-8 and TRBJ2-1, with D perhaps given as TRBD1 or TRBD2 (6 bases each). This CDR3 has 18 residues. The V gene's germline CDR1 is SGHVS and CDR2 FQNEAQ. V lost 0 bases and J 4 bases, leaving 19 bases between the germline ends. CDR3 in amino acids: CASSLAGGRGSFYNEQFF. The CDR3 DNA reads TGTGCCAGCAGCTTAGCCGGGGGCAGGGGCTCTTTTTACAATGAGCAGTTCTTC.

The chain employs TRBV5-4 and TRBJ2-2; D may be TRBD2 (5 bases). Per the germline V gene, CDR1 is SGHNT and CDR2 is YYREEE (reference sequence). The CDR3 covers 17 residues. Between the trimmed V and J ends, which lost 0 bases and 0 bases, there was a span of 12 bases. The CDR3: CASSLAMRASNTGELFF. Written as DNA, the CDR3 is TGTGCCAGCAGCTTGGCCATGAGGGCCTCGAACACCGGGGAGCTGTTTTTT.

This clonotype was seen ten or more times. This chain uses TRBV5-1 with TRBJ2-2; D is ambiguous. The V end was cut by 6 bases, the J end by 4 bases, with 10 bases between. CDR1 and CDR2 from the germline V gene are SGHRS and YFSETQ. The CDR3 is 13 residues long. The CDR3 region is CASNPDSTGELFF. The DNA for the CDR3 is TGCGCCAGCAACCCCGATAGCACCGGGGAGCTGTTTTTT. Drawing the rest from reference TRBV5-1 and TRBJ2-2, the complete variable domain is KAGVTQTPRYLIKTRGQQVTLSCSPISGHRSVSWYQQTPGQGLQFLFEYFSETQRNKGNFPGRFSGRQFSNSRSEMNVSTLELGDSALYLCASNPDSTGELFFGEGSRLTVL.

This clonotype was counted at least ten times. This rearrangement joins TRBV12-3 or TRBV12-4 to TRBJ2-5; 10 positions agree with TRBD1. The CDR3 contains 16 residues. The V and J ends lost 6 bases and 1 base, in that order; junction bases with no gene match: 8. The CDR3 protein is CASSPYGTGAQETQYF. CDR3 DNA sequence: TGTGCCAGCAGCCCTTACGGGACAGGGGCCCAAGAGACCCAGTACTTC.

The chain carries TRBV6-1 and TRBJ1-1; weak D call: TRBD1 (6 bases). This CDR3 contains 16 residues. The germline CDR1 and CDR2 sequences are MNHNS and SASEGT. Deletions cut 5 bases from V and 0 bases from J, with 16 bases between. The CDR3 here is CASSLPRGGMNTEAFF. The CDR3 DNA is TGTGCCAGCAGTCTTCCACGAGGGGGGATGAACACTGAAGCTTTCTTT.

This clonotype showed up many times. This chain connects TRBV16 to TRBJ2-2; D not resolved. Germline V gene data show CDR1 as KGHSY and CDR2 as FQNENV. The CDR3 totals 15 residues. Between the trimmed V and J ends, which lost 0 bases and 2 bases, there was a span of 7 bases. This CDR3 is CASSQSAPNTGELFF. In DNA, the CDR3 is TGTGCCAGCAGCCAATCAGCGCCCAACACCGGGGAGCTGTTTTTT.

This clonotype was recorded at least ten times. The rearrangement uses TRBV10-3 and TRBJ2-1, with TRBD2 matching over 13 bases. This CDR3 spans 14 amino acids. V lost 5 bases, J lost 9 bases, and 4 bases stayed unmatched. Germline values: CDR1 ENHRY, CDR2 SYGVKD. The CDR3 region is CAISRTSGGSEQFF. CDR3 sequence (DNA): TGTGCCATCAGTCGGACTAGCGGGGGATCTGAGCAGTTCTTC.

This clonotype appeared many times. The rearrangement links TRBV28 to TRBJ2-1; D unclear. Germline V CDR1 and CDR2: MDHEN, SYDVKM. The CDR3 runs to 17 residues. Trimming cost V 3 bases and J 0 bases, with 15 bases left between them. The CDR3 sequence is CASSFFLTTSSYNEQFF. The CDR3 DNA is TGTGCCAGCAGTTTCTTCCTAACGACGAGCTCCTACAATGAGCAGTTCTTC.

There are many counts of this clonotype. The chain combines TRBV6-5 with TRBJ1-1; maybe TRBD1 (6 bases). The CDR3 totals 13 residues. V gave up 2 bases and J gave up 7 bases, with 11 bases separating them. Germline assignment: CDR1 MNHEY and CDR2 SVGAGI. The CDR3 nucleotides are TGTGCCAGCAGTTACCGGGACACCAATGAAGCTTTCTTT. Encoded protein: CASSYRDTNEAFF.

This clonotype was seen repeatedly, ten times or more. The V gene is TRBV15, the J gene TRBJ2-3; D gene ambiguous. CDR1 is LNHNV, CDR2 YYDKDF, per germline (reference sequence). The germline V and J ends were trimmed by 9 bases and 6 bases, with 7 bases remaining between them. CDR3 length: 10 residues. The CDR3 coding sequence is TGTGCCACGGGCGGTGATACGCAGTATTTT. Its translation is CATGGDTQYF.

This clonotype came up many times. The V gene is TRBV12-3 or TRBV12-4, the J gene TRBJ1-1; D not certain. The CDR3 contains 17 residues. V lost 3 bases, J lost 5 bases, and 22 bases lay in between. This CDR3 is CASSLKGGPLLGTEAFF. CDR3 DNA: TGTGCCAGCAGTTTGAAGGGCGGACCCCTTCTTGGGACTGAAGCTTTCTTT.